The clone carrying this T cell receptor (beta chain) was seen a handful of times. Original processing notes: Estimated nucleated cell counts came from reference gene primer amplification. TCRdb's table, derived via immunoSEQ multiplex PCR, lists solely in-frame clones and lacks some. The DNA was the basis for D and trimming; V, J and clone size are from that table. The sample gives approximately 200,000 clones, about 86% of which show up once; around 7.5% is in the top ten. The sample belongs to a study of blood T cell repertoires in COVID-19. Whole-study context: Both acute and convalescent COVID-19 samples were obtained from the United States, Italy and Spain.

Germline V gives CDR1 SGDLS, CDR2 YYNGEE. Trimming removed 0 bases at V and 0 bases at J, with 10 bases between. CDR3 size: 16 residues. The chain carries TRBV9 and TRBJ1-3; a possible D gene is TRBD1 (5 bases). Sequenced input: PBMCs or T cells enriched from blood (not recorded which). This receptor was taken from a man aged 35-49 years who had recovered from COVID-19. CDR3 protein: CASSVGAGPSGNTIYF. CDR3 bases: TGTGCCAGCAGCGTAGGTGCAGGGCCCTCTGGAAACACCATATATTTT.